The sequence of this TCR beta chain was determined in a study of cytomegalovirus exposure and HLA in healthy donors. Study-level points and caveats: Cytomegalovirus association was assigned to approximately 180 TCR beta chains. Specificity for CMV antigens was confirmed in vitro for a few of the CMV-associated chains.

Regarding this clone: Its antigen is not known.

This PCR relied on a set of 60 Vbeta primers and 13 Jbeta primers. Profiled with immunoSEQ multiplex PCR; TCRdb holds only in-frame clones, not every one. The sample includes roughly 200,000 clones, roughly 85% seen only once; the top ten take 4.4%. Trimming cost V 0 bases and J 9 bases; bases outside gene matches: 10. Germline lookup yields CDR1 LGHNA and CDR2 YNFKEQ. This CDR3 is 17 amino acids long. This chain uses TRBV4-2 with TRBJ2-1; 11 bases fit TRBD2. Sequencing was carried out using PBMCs. This TCR was sampled from a young woman in good health and CMV-seropositive. DNA of the CDR3: TGTGCCAGCAGCCAAGACATTAGCGGGAGGGCCTATGGTGAGCAGTTCTTC. Its protein is CASSQDISGRAYGEQFF.